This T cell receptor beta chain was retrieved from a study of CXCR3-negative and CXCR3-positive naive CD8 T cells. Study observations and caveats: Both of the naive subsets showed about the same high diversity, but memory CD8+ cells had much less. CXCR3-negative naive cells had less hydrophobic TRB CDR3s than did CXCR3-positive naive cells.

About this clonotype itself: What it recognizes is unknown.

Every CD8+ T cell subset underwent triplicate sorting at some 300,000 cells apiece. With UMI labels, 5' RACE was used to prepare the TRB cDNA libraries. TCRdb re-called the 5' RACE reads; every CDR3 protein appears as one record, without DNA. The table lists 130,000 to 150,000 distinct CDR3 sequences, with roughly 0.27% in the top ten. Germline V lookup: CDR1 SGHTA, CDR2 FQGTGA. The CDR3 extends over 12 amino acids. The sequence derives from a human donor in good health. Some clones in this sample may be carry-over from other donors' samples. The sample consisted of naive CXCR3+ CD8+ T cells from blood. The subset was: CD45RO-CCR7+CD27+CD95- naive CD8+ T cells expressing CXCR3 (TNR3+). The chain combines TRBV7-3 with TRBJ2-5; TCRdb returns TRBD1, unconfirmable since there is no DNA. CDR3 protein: CASSYNRETQYF. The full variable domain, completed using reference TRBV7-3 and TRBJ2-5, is GAGVSQTPSNKVTEKGKYVELRCDPISGHTALYWYRQSLGQGPEFLIYFQGTGAADDSGLPNDRFFAVRPEGSVSTLKIQRTERGDSAVYLCASSYNRETQYFGPGTRLLVL.